This paragraph covers one T cell receptor (beta chain) sequence. The data originate from a study of cytomegalovirus exposure and HLA in healthy donors. The CDR3 loop spans 13 amino acids. V shed 5 bases, J shed 4 bases, and the junction held 2 bases outside the gene matches. CDR1 is GTSNPN, CDR2 SVGIG, per germline (reference sequence). The PCR was carried out with 60 Vbeta primers and 13 Jbeta primers. Clones were read by immunoSEQ multiplex PCR, and TCRdb kept only the in-frame ones, dropping some. Its listing shows 25,000 to 35,000 clones. Sequencing was carried out using PBMCs. The clonotype was recovered from a man aged 40-49 years in good health and CMV-seronegative. This chain links TRBV30 with TRBJ1-5; TRBD1 aligns across 10 bases. In DNA form, the CDR3 reads TGTGCCTGGGCGGGACAGGGGAATCAGCCCCAGCATTTT. This codes for CAWAGQGNQPQHF.